This record looks at one TCR beta chain sequence and its context. No antigen is known for it. The source of the sample is a study of cytomegalovirus exposure and HLA in healthy donors. Study outcomes and limitations: Listed as cytomegalovirus-associated were 150 or so TCR beta chains. When analyzed later, the rates of TCR association showed variation by HLA locus, with DRB1 the most and HLA-C the fewest. Earlier analysis yielded a pattern in which most TCR beta V segments were productive about 90% or about 30% of the time.

In the PCR, 60 Vbeta and 13 Jbeta primers were used. Study processing details: Around 10 million shared chains were among around 80 million unique TCR beta chains counted in a later analysis. Some clones are missing from TCRdb's copy, which holds only in-frame ones; the method was immunoSEQ multiplex PCR. V and J calls and clone size follow that table, whereas D and trimming were derived from the DNA. The table has 150,000 to 200,000 clones, around 77% seen once. Germline loops: CDR1 PRHDT, CDR2 FYEKMQ (reference sequence). The length of the CDR3 is 15 residues. Deletions cut 5 bases from V and 4 bases from J, with 17 bases between.

Sequencing was carried out using PBMCs. The rearrangement links TRBV13 to TRBJ1-2, with a tentative D call TRBD1 (6 bases). This receptor was obtained from a woman aged 30 to 39 in good health and CMV-seropositive. DNA of the CDR3: TGTGCCAGCAGCCCCCATTTGGACAGCTCCTATGGCTACACCTTC. Its protein product is CASSPHLDSSYGYTF.